The present TCR beta chain was sequenced within a study of early T cells in non-severe SARS-CoV-2 infection. The overall study: The study sequenced bulk RNA from unsorted whole blood, with chains unpaired. Findings of the study overall: Anti-spike CD8 specificities were favored by VDJdb matching, whose results missed private and CD4 specificities.

About this clonotype: Its antigen remains unknown.

Germline trimming cut 1 base from V and 7 bases from J; bases unmatched to any gene: 6. The length of the CDR3 is 17 residues. Each cDNA molecule carried a unique molecular identifier. MiXCR, applied by TCRdb to the 5' RACE reads, yields one record per CDR3 protein. The sample records around 93,000 distinct CDR3 sequences, 10% to 15% being singletons. This chain links TRBV12-3 or TRBV12-4 with TRBJ2-1; 14 nucleotides align to TRBD2. This specimen consisted of whole blood, obtained at baseline. The clonotype was recovered from an adult who was a healthcare worker with PCR-confirmed SARS-CoV-2 infection or an uninfected control (not recorded which). The CDR3 protein is CASSLGQGLAGDNEQFF. The CDR3 nucleotides read TGTGCCAGCAGTTTAGGTCAGGGACTAGCGGGAGATAATGAGCAGTTCTTC.